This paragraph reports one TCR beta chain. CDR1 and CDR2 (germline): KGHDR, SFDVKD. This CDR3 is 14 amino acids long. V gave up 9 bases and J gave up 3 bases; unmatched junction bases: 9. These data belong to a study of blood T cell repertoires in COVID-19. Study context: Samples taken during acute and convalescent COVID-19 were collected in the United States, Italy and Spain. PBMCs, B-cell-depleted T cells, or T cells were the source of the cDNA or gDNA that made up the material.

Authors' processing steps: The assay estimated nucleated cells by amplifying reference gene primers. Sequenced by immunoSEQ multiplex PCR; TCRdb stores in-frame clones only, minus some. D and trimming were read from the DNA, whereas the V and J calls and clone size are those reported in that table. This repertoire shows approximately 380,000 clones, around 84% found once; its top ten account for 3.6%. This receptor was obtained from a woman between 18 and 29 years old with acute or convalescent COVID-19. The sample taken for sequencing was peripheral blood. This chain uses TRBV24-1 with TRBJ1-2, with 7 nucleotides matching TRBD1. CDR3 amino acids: CATGGGQDYYGYTF. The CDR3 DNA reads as TGTGCCACCGGGGGAGGACAGGACTACTATGGCTACACCTTC.